What follows is one TCR beta chain and its context. Its antigen is unknown. The V end lost 4 bases, the J end lost 6 bases, and 13 bases lay between the germline ends. There are 13 residues in the CDR3. Per the germline V gene, CDR1 is SNHLY and CDR2 is FYNNEI. This specimen comes from a study of shared clonotypes between healthy human individuals. Measured with immunoSEQ multiplex PCR; TCRdb has only the in-frame clones, and not every one. The repertoire holds 2.3 million or so clones, with 93% as singletons. Overall study results and limits: Having only a few donors restricted how much genetic and exposure-history diversity was captured.

This clonotype originated in a man between 18 and 35 years old in good health. Some clones in this sample may be carry-over from other donors' samples. The J gene is TRBJ2-7, the V gene TRBV2; tentatively, D is TRBD1 (6 bases). The sequenced sample was naive CD4+ T cells from PBMCs. Subset of the sample: CD45RA+ positively selected. The CDR3 protein is CASSVGQGTEQYF. CDR3 nucleotide sequence: TGTGCCAGCAGTGTAGGGCAGGGGACCGAGCAGTACTTC. The full variable domain, in which reference TRBV2 and TRBJ2-7 provide the parts outside the CDR3, is EPEVTQTPSHQVTQMGQEVILRCVPISNHLYFYWYRQILGQKVEFLVSFYNNEISEKSEIFDDQFSVERPDGSNFTLKIRSTKLEDSAMYFCASSVGQGTEQYFGPGTRLTVT.